The clone carrying this TCR beta chain was counted a few times. No antigen is known for it. This record comes from a study of T cells in Graves' hyperthyroidism and ophthalmopathy. General study results and limits: Before onset, ophthalmopathy was predicted by the model a median approximately 6.7 months earlier. Researchers found most expanded thyroid clonotypes above 0.001 in blood as well.

The junction had 8 bases not matched to a gene; V was cut back by 4 bases and J by 2 bases. Per germline, CDR1 KGHDR and CDR2 SFDVKD. The CDR3 covers 16 residues. Regions amplified from RNA transcripts were the TCR beta CDR3 regions. A set of HTBI primers served as the primers for a first-round RT-PCR of the TCR CDR3. TCRdb passed the multiplex PCR reads through MiXCR, listing each CDR3 protein once. The data contain fewer than 550,000 distinct CDR3 sequences, 15% to 17% of them singletons. The chain recombines TRBV24-1 with TRBJ2-7; 9 positions agree with TRBD1. The clonotype was recovered from a young woman with Graves' hyperthyroidism. Input material: blood. For the CDR3, the DNA is TGTGCCACCAGTGACACCGGGACAGGGAAAACCTACGAGCAGTACTTC. It codes for CATSDTGTGKTYEQYF.